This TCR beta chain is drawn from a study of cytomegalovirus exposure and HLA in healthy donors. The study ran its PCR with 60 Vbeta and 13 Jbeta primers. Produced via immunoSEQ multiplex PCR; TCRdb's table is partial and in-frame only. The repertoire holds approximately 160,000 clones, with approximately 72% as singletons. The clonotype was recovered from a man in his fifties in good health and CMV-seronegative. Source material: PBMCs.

The CDR3 sequence: CATSGAGGYGYTF. The CDR3 DNA is TGTGCCACCTCCGGGGCAGGGGGCTATGGCTACACCTTC. The chain carries TRBV6-5 and TRBJ1-2; 7 nucleotides agree with TRBD1. The junction had 9 bases not matched to a gene; V was cut back by 10 bases and J by 4 bases. Germline V gene lookup returns CDR1 MNHEY and CDR2 SVGAGI. The CDR3 extends over 13 amino acids.